The sequence of this T cell receptor beta chain was determined in a study of identical twins. It was template switching that added a universal primer site, and there were unique molecular identifiers on the cDNA. TCRdb called the 5' RACE reads again in MiXCR, with one record for every CDR3 protein. The profile shows under 300,000 distinct CDR3 sequences, about 14% of them singletons. This clonotype showed up just a few times. There are 13 residues in the CDR3. The V gene end was trimmed by 4 bases and the J gene end by 6 bases; junction bases not matched to a gene: 6. Germline V gives CDR1 LGHNA, CDR2 YSLEER.

This rearrangement joins TRBV4-3 to TRBJ2-7, with TRBD2 matching over 7 bases. Sequenced sample: memory (CD45RO+) T cells sorted from blood. The receptor was derived from a woman in her late teens or twenties in good health. This chain's CDR3 is CASSRGGEGEQYF. The CDR3 DNA reads TGCGCCAGCAGCCGAGGCGGGGAGGGCGAGCAGTACTTC.